This paragraph covers one T cell receptor beta chain sequence. The sample belongs to a study of identical twins. This CDR3 comprises 15 residues. Germline CDR1 reads SGHAT; CDR2 reads FQNNGV. After removal of 0 bases from V and 5 bases from J, the junction contained 6 bases not matched to a gene. One entry per CDR3 protein, called by TCRdb with MiXCR from the 5' RACE reads. Here the sample spans about 530,000 distinct CDR3 sequences, 20% to 25% being singletons. This same sample was also taken into another study, of yellow fever vaccine responses in identical twins.

The source of this sequence is a woman aged 18-30 years in good health. The chain has TRBV11-2 and TRBJ2-5; the match to TRBD1 covers 7 bases. The sample was CD4+ T cells sorted from blood. In nucleotides, the CDR3 is TGTGCCAGCAGCTTAGAAACAGGGGTCGATGAGACCCAGTACTTC. This translates into CASSLETGVDETQYF.